This is a list of T cell receptor beta chains from one sample in a study of blood T cell repertoires in COVID-19. The method was immunoSEQ multiplex PCR; TCRdb's version includes in-frame clones alone and lacks a portion of them. The data hold 60,000 to 75,000 clones, with around 86% observed a single time. Sequenced: peripheral blood. The receptors derive from a man aged 45 to 65 with active COVID-19. Each CDR3 is given without its conserved first and last residue.

J gene	V gene	CDR3 protein
TRBJ1-5	TRBV30	AWSGPGTGGDQPQH
TRBJ2-1	TRBV7-3	ASSPWAGVFNEQF
TRBJ1-6	TRBV6-1	ASSGAGAGANSPLH
TRBJ2-2	TRBV7-8	ASRTGVTSGELF
TRBJ1-1	TRBV6-2/TRBV6-3	ASSYPVTEGAF
TRBJ2-5	TRBV7-9	ASSFSSQETQY
TRBJ2-5	TRBV20-1	SASMGYRGLAGGRRETQY
TRBJ1-2	TRBV27	ASSPVPESRSAGYT
TRBJ1-1	TRBV28	ASSTPTGTNTEAF
TRBJ2-1	TRBV29-1	SVVGQGAEQF
TRBJ2-7	TRBV5-1	ASSLAREQY
TRBJ1-2	TRBV5-4	ASSLRRLPYGYT
TRBJ1-1	TRBV29-1	SASDRGEAEAF
TRBJ1-1	TRBV5-1	ASSREGRDTEAF
TRBJ2-3	TRBV12-3/TRBV12-4	ASSPSTDTQY
TRBJ1-6	TRBV9	ASSANSRGGASSYNSPLH
TRBJ1-1	TRBV9	ASSVVGSSEVAF
TRBJ1-1	TRBV7-3	ASSFGGDTEAF
TRBJ2-5	TRBV6-2/TRBV6-3	ASSTGLAYLGGETQY
TRBJ2-7	TRBV6-2/TRBV6-3	ASSWLAGSYEQY
TRBJ2-3	TRBV6-5	ASSYSRDTDTQY
TRBJ2-3	TRBV6-5	ASSGTGGTDTQY
TRBJ1-1	TRBV5-4	ASSLGTGDLMNTEAF
TRBJ2-1	TRBV24-1	ATSDLGHRDVDEQF
TRBJ2-6	TRBV19	ASSISFGANVLT
TRBJ2-5	TRBV5-1	ASSSTETGDQETQY
TRBJ2-1	TRBV27	ASSLASGGVNEQF
TRBJ1-1	TRBV28	ASRSQGAGEVGEAF
TRBJ1-2	TRBV21-1	ASSPRQGADYGYT
TRBJ1-2	TRBV30	AWTPRGGYT
TRBJ2-3	TRBV28	ASSQQGNTQY
TRBJ2-1	TRBV11-2	ASRPTSGRSNEQF
TRBJ2-1	TRBV7-9	ASSLSGGTYNEQF
TRBJ1-6	TRBV5-1	ASSFDTYNSPLH
TRBJ2-7	TRBV3-1/TRBV3-2	ASSRLTGITYEQY
TRBJ2-3	TRBV30	AWIPLRSTDTQY
TRBJ2-2	TRBV4-3	ASSQDPSGNTGELF
TRBJ2-5	TRBV29-1	SVGSQGLGETQY
TRBJ2-1	TRBV30	AWREVGFKNEQF
TRBJ1-2	TRBV28	ASSQNYGYT
TRBJ1-1	TRBV28	ASSFLNHRKSTEAF
TRBJ2-1	TRBV4-1	ASSGTSGSRVEQF
TRBJ2-7	TRBV28	ASSSQPTDEQY
TRBJ2-3	TRBV7-9	ASSRRGDTQY
TRBJ2-7	TRBV18	ASSPREGNLYEQY
TRBJ2-3	TRBV3-1/TRBV3-2	ASSVTQAGGPDTQY
TRBJ2-1	TRBV2	ASSGTSRRSYNEQF
TRBJ2-2	TRBV24-1	ATAAQGRTGELF
TRBJ2-5	TRBV12-3/TRBV12-4	ASTSPPEETQY
TRBJ2-1	TRBV3-1/TRBV3-2	ASSQDSGGHNEQF
TRBJ2-5	TRBV27	ASSPFNGLADQETQY
TRBJ2-1	TRBV6-2/TRBV6-3	ASSRLAGGPSSYNEQF
TRBJ1-5	TRBV28	ASSFVGGAGQPQH
TRBJ2-5	TRBV28	ASRLGGQETQY